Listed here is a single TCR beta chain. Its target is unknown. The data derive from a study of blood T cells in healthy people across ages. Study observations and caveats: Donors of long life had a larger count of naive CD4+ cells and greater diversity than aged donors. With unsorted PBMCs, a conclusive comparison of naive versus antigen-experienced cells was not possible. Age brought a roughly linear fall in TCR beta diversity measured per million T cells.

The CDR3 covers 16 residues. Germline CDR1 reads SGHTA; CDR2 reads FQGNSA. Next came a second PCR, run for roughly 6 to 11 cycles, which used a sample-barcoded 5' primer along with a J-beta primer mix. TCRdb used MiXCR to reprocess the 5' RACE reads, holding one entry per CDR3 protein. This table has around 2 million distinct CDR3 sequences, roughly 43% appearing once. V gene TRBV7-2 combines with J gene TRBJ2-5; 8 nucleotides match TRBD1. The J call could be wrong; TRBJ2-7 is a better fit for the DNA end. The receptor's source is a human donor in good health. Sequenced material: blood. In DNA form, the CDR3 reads TGTGCCAGCAGCCGACGGACAGGGTCGGTGGCCTTCGAGCAGTACTTC. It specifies CASSRRTGSVAFEQYF.